This record concerns one TCR beta chain sequence. V lost 4 bases, J lost 2 bases, and 4 bases stayed unmatched. Germline-derived CDR1 and CDR2 are SGHRS and YFSETQ. This CDR3 region has 17 residues. The data were taken from a study of blood T cell repertoires in COVID-19. Assay used: immunoSEQ multiplex PCR; TCRdb lists only in-frame clones, some missing. The profile shows about 150,000 clones, around 80% of them singletons. This clonotype was obtained from a woman in her forties or fifties who had recovered from COVID-19. This chain links TRBV5-1 with TRBJ2-1; 15 bases are a match to TRBD2. Sequencing was carried out using PBMCs or T cells enriched from blood (not recorded which). The CDR3 DNA sequence: TGCGCCAGCAGCCCCGGGACTAGCGGGGGGACCTACAATGAGCAGTTCTTC. Residues: CASSPGTSGGTYNEQFF.